A single sample gave rise to the 21 T cell receptor beta chains below, sequenced in a study of blood T cell repertoires in COVID-19 (dated by TCRdb to 2020 to 2021). Receptors were amplified or captured by the immunoSEQ multiplex PCR assay. TCRdb mirrors the immuneACCESS table, restricted to in-frame sequences. Some clones are absent from its copies; in checked studies, under half trace to an unresolved V gene, and the reason for the others is unknown. This sample gives 300,000 to 350,000 clones in total; roughly 90% of them show up just once. In total, the top ten clones hold 3.5% to 4.5% of the sample. Source material: PBMCs or T cells enriched from blood (not recorded which). Every receptor here comes from a woman aged 18-35 years with acute COVID-19.

V is TRBV7-6 and J is TRBJ2-2; 11 bases agree with TRBD1. This CDR3 region has 17 residues. V was pared by 2 bases and J by 1 base, with 3 bases of the junction left unmatched. Germline values: CDR1 SGHVS, CDR2 FNYEAQ. The CDR3: CASSLYGTGGNTGELFF. For the CDR3, the DNA is TGTGCCAGCAGCTTATACGGGACAGGGGGGAACACCGGGGAGCTGTTTTTT.

The chain links TRBV28 to TRBJ1-2, with TRBD1 identical over 7 bases. This CDR3 is 14 amino acids long. With 6 bases clipped from V and 5 bases from J, the junction kept 9 bases outside the gene matches. Germline V lookup: CDR1 MDHEN, CDR2 SYDVKM. The CDR3 reads CASRVPGQPYGYTF. As DNA, the CDR3 is TGTGCCAGCAGGGTACCGGGACAGCCTTATGGCTACACCTTC.

This clone was seen only a few times. The rearrangement links TRBV6-5 to TRBJ2-7; TRBD2 is a possible D gene (5 bases). Germline CDR1 and CDR2: MNHEY and SVGAGI. The ends were cut back, 6 bases at V and 4 bases at J, with 19 bases in the middle. This CDR3 comprises 15 residues. The CDR3 here is CASRLTASGFYEQYF. Here the CDR3 DNA reads TGTGCCAGCAGACTGACCGCCTCGGGATTTTACGAGCAGTACTTC.

The chain carries TRBV28 and TRBJ1-2; no clear D. The CDR3 has 14 amino acids. The V gene's germline CDR1 is MDHEN and CDR2 SYDVKM. V dropped 5 bases and J dropped 8 bases, with 18 bases sitting between them. CDR3 nucleotide sequence: TGTGCCAGCAGTGCGCCCGCGGGAGCGGGAGGCTACACCTTC. Its protein is CASSAPAGAGGYTF.

In this sample, this clone turned up a few times. The chain is built from TRBV10-3 and TRBJ2-7; 9 bases align to TRBD1. The germline CDR1 and CDR2 sequences are ENHRY and SYGVKD. This CDR3 is built from 16 residues. With V trimmed by 2 bases and J by 2 bases, 7 bases remained unmatched. The CDR3 region is CAISEGVGTGTYEQYF. The CDR3 DNA sequence: TGTGCCATCAGTGAGGGAGTGGGGACAGGGACCTACGAGCAGTACTTC.

The chain is built from TRBV6-5 and TRBJ1-2; maybe TRBD1 (6 bases). Trimming cost V 0 bases and J 4 bases, with 12 bases left between them. Germline CDR1 MNHEY, CDR2 SVGAGI. The CDR3 length is 15 residues. Here the CDR3 reads CASSYSTPGAYGYTF. DNA for the CDR3: TGTGCCAGCAGTTACTCGACGCCAGGGGCCTATGGCTACACCTTC.

The rearrangement uses TRBV28 and TRBJ2-2; D is perhaps TRBD1 (8 bases). Deletions cut 8 bases from V and 5 bases from J, with 15 bases between. Germline V gene data show CDR1 as MDHEN and CDR2 as SYDVKM. There are 14 residues in the CDR3. This chain's CDR3 is CASADRGGTGELFF. The CDR3 nucleotides read TGTGCCAGCGCCGACAGGGGAGGGACCGGGGAGCTGTTTTTT.

As DNA, the CDR3 is TGTGCCAGCAGCCCCTGGATTCGGAGCTCTGGAAACACCATATATTTT. It yields the protein CASSPWIRSSGNTIYF. This rearrangement joins TRBV2 to TRBJ1-3; D ambiguous. The CDR3 extends over 16 amino acids. CDR1 SNHLY and CDR2 FYNNEI come from the germline V gene. V lost 6 bases and J 0 bases, leaving 15 bases between the germline ends.

The sample holds a few counts of this clone. V and J are TRBV6-5 and TRBJ2-1; 9 bases fit TRBD1. With 8 bases clipped from V and 4 bases from J, the junction kept 6 bases outside the gene matches. CDR1 and CDR2 (germline): MNHEY, SVGAGI. The CDR3 loop spans 14 amino acids. CDR3 residues: CASRDREWYNEQFF. For the CDR3, the DNA is TGTGCCAGCCGGGACAGGGAGTGGTACAATGAGCAGTTCTTC.

The rearrangement links TRBV19 to TRBJ1-3; possible D gene TRBD1, 6 bases. Germline CDR1 reads LNHDA; CDR2 reads SQIVND (reference sequence). CDR3 size: 15 residues. V lost 7 bases and J 0 bases, leaving 13 bases between the germline ends. The CDR3 reads CASKRGQTSGNTIYF. The CDR3 coding sequence is TGTGCCAGTAAAAGGGGACAAACCTCTGGAAACACCATATATTTT.

The chain uses TRBV3-1 (or the pseudogene TRBV3-2) and TRBJ2-5; a weak D match, TRBD1 (5 bases). The ends were cut back, 5 bases at V and 3 bases at J, with 10 bases in the middle. The CDR3 has 13 amino acids. Germline assignment: CDR1 LGHDT and CDR2 YNNKEL (reference sequence). In DNA form, the CDR3 reads TGTGCCAGCAGCAAAGGGGCTAAAGAGACCCAGTACTTC. Translation gives CASSKGAKETQYF.

V and J are TRBV7-3 and TRBJ1-1; 7 bases are shared with TRBD1. Germline loops: CDR1 SGHTA, CDR2 FQGTGA. This CDR3 region has 13 residues. Trimming at V came to 6 bases and at J to 3 bases, leaving 4 bases not matched to a gene. The CDR3 spells CASRRQGHTEAFF. DNA of the CDR3: TGTGCCAGCAGGAGACAGGGCCACACTGAAGCTTTCTTT.

The gene calls are TRBV18 and TRBJ1-4; TRBD1 matches 10 bases. The V segment lost 2 bases and the J segment 12 bases; nucleotides outside the gene matches: 9. This CDR3 is 15 amino acids long. Germline CDR1 reads KGHSH; CDR2 reads LQKENI. The CDR3 bases are TGTGCCAGCTCACCAGACAGGGGGCCAGGACGCGAACTGTTTTTT. This translates into CASSPDRGPGRELFF.

The chain links TRBV11-3 to TRBJ1-1; no clear D gene. The V end lost 0 bases, the J end lost 8 bases, and 7 bases lay between the germline ends. Germline loops: CDR1 SGHNT, CDR2 YENEEA. The CDR3 consists of 12 residues. The CDR3 reads CASSLEGREAFF. Written as DNA, the CDR3 is TGTGCCAGCAGCTTAGAAGGCAGGGAAGCTTTCTTT. Full variable domain (outside the CDR3, taken from reference TRBV11-3 and TRBJ1-1): EAGVVQSPRYKIIEKKQPVAFWCNPISGHNTLYWYLQNLGQGPELLIRYENEEAVDDSQLPKDRFSAERLKGVDSTLKIQPAELGDSAVYLCASSLEGREAFFGQGTRLTVV.

This clone turned up a few times. The CDR3 reads CASRSGQGALQPQHF. CDR3 sequence (DNA): TGCGCCAGCAGATCGGGACAGGGGGCTTTGCAGCCCCAGCATTTT. V usage is TRBV5-1 and J usage is TRBJ1-5, with 12 bases matching TRBD1. Germline values: CDR1 SGHRS, CDR2 YFSETQ. V dropped 5 bases and J dropped 7; count of bases not matched to a gene: 7. This CDR3 is 15 amino acids long.

The chain joins TRBV28 to TRBJ1-6; TRBD1 aligns across 7 bases. V dropped 6 bases and J dropped 8; count of bases not matched to a gene: 10. Germline CDR1 and CDR2: MDHEN and SYDVKM. The CDR3 covers 15 residues. CDR3 residues: CASSPGQERYSPLHF. CDR3 bases: TGTGCCAGCAGCCCCGGACAGGAGCGTTATTCACCCCTCCACTTT. The variable domain in full, with the rest retrieved from reference TRBV28 and TRBJ1-6, is DVKVTQSSRYLVKRTGEKVFLECVQDMDHENMFWYRQDPGLGLRLIYFSYDVKMKEKGDIPEGYSVSREKKERFSLILESASTNQTSMYLCASSPGQERYSPLHFGNGTRLTVT.

The chain couples TRBV27 to TRBJ2-5; D may be TRBD2 (5 bases). This CDR3 contains 15 residues. Germline assignment: CDR1 MNHEY and CDR2 SMNVEV (reference sequence). V lost 5 bases, J lost 5 bases, and 18 bases lay in between. The CDR3 DNA reads TGTGCCAGCAGTAGGACTTATCCCCTCGTTGAGACCCAGTACTTC. It yields the protein CASSRTYPLVETQYF.

The chain combines TRBV19 with TRBJ1-2; D may be TRBD1 (6 bases). The CDR3 has 15 residues. V lost 5 bases to trimming and J lost 0 bases, with 13 bases between them. Germline assignment: CDR1 LNHDA and CDR2 SQIVND (reference sequence). CDR3 DNA: TGTGCCAGTAGTGCCGGAAGGACAGCTAACTATGGCTACACCTTC. Protein product: CASSAGRTANYGYTF.

The J gene is TRBJ2-5, the V gene TRBV2; no clear D gene. CDR3 length: 11 residues. V was clipped by 7 bases and J by 5 bases, with 8 bases between them. CDR1 is SNHLY and CDR2 is FYNNEI in the germline V gene. The CDR3: CASKKEETQYF. CDR3 bases: TGTGCCAGCAAAAAGGAGGAGACCCAGTACTTC. The full variable domain, in which reference TRBV2 and TRBJ2-5 provide the parts outside the CDR3, is EPEVTQTPSHQVTQMGQEVILRCVPISNHLYFYWYRQILGQKVEFLVSFYNNEISEKSEIFDDQFSVERPDGSNFTLKIRSTKLEDSAMYFCASKKEETQYFGPGTRLLVL.

CDR3 coding DNA: TGTGCCGTAAACTACCCCAGCGACAATGAGCAGTTCTTC. Translated, it gives CAVNYPSDNEQFF. The J gene is TRBJ2-1, the V gene TRBV7-9; unclear D gene. Germline V lookup: CDR1 SEHNR, CDR2 FQNEAQ (reference sequence). The CDR3 consists of 13 residues. Trimming shortened V by 11 bases and J by 5 bases, and 16 bases separated the two germline ends.

The chain links TRBV5-1 to TRBJ2-3, with D unclear. This CDR3 comprises 14 residues. The V gene's germline CDR1 is SGHRS and CDR2 YFSETQ. V was clipped by 0 bases and J by 3 bases, with 8 bases between them. The CDR3 loop reads CASSLADLTDTQYF. In nucleotides, the CDR3 is TGCGCCAGCAGCTTGGCTGACTTAACAGATACGCAGTATTTT.